This passage covers 21 T cell receptor beta chains from one sample sequenced in a study of T cells after yellow fever vaccination. TCRdb used MiXCR to reprocess the 5' RACE reads, holding one entry per CDR3 protein. The sample contains 400,000 to 450,000 distinct CDR3 sequences, under 20% of which appear only once. This material consisted of PBMCs, taken before the yellow fever booster vaccination. The receptors originated from a man aged 18 to 35 who received the YFV17D yellow fever vaccine.

This clonotype was seen a handful of times. CDR3 amino acids: CSVERGMNTEAFF. The CDR3 nucleotides read TGCAGCGTTGAAAGAGGGATGAACACTGAAGCTTTCTTT. V is TRBV29-1 and J is TRBJ1-1, with D hard to call. V lost 2 bases, J lost 0 bases, and 7 bases lay in between. Germline V gene data show CDR1 as SQVTM and CDR2 as ANQGSEA. The CDR3 has 13 amino acids.

The chain joins TRBV28 to TRBJ1-6; D is undetermined. Germline loops: CDR1 MDHEN, CDR2 SYDVKM. The V and J ends lost 6 bases and 6 bases respectively, with 18 bases between them. This CDR3 is built from 16 residues. In nucleotides, the CDR3 is TGTGCCAGCAGCCCCAAAGGGCAGAATCTTAATTCACCCCTCCACTTT. Its protein is CASSPKGQNLNSPLHF.

The chain employs TRBV7-2 and TRBJ2-2; possible D gene TRBD2, 5 bases. V dropped 0 bases and J dropped 6 bases, with 8 bases sitting between them. This CDR3 has 14 amino acids. Germline V gene data show CDR1 as SGHTA and CDR2 as FQGNSA. CDR3 in amino acids: CASSLASGAGELFF. The CDR3, as DNA: TGTGCCAGCAGCTTAGCGTCCGGGGCCGGGGAGCTGTTTTTT.

This clonotype was recorded a few times. The J gene is TRBJ2-2, the V gene TRBV9; no definite D call. Germline CDR1 and CDR2: SGDLS and YYNGEE. Trimming stripped 6 bases from V and 2 bases from J, with 17 bases between. The CDR3 runs 16 residues. CDR3 sequence (DNA): TGTGCCAGCACCCCCCAGTGGGAACTTAACACCGGGGAGCTGTTTTTT. Amino acid sequence: CASTPQWELNTGELFF.

There are a few counts of this clonotype. The chain employs TRBV6-5 and TRBJ1-1; 11 nucleotides align to TRBD1. The junction had 4 bases not matched to a gene; V was cut back by 5 bases and J by 2 bases. The CDR3 sequence is 15 residues long. Germline CDR1 reads MNHEY; CDR2 reads SVGAGI. This CDR3 reads CASSRTGGANTEAFF. In DNA form, the CDR3 reads TGTGCCAGCAGTAGGACAGGGGGCGCAAACACTGAAGCTTTCTTT.

This chain links TRBV20-1 with TRBJ2-1; 9 bases agree with TRBD2. CDR1 is DFQATT, CDR2 SNEGSKA, per germline (reference sequence). After removal of 3 bases from V and 6 bases from J, the junction contained 3 bases not matched to a gene. The CDR3 has 13 amino acids. The CDR3: CSASVRGGNEQFF. CDR3 in DNA: TGCAGTGCTAGTGTGCGGGGGGGCAATGAGCAGTTCTTC.

This clonotype has only a few counts. Written as DNA, the CDR3 is TGTGCCAGCAGCGGGGGTATGGGTCAGCCCCAGCATTTT. Residues: CASSGGMGQPQHF. This chain links TRBV7-9 with TRBJ1-5; tentatively, D is TRBD1 (5 bases). CDR1 is SEHNR, CDR2 FQNEAQ, per germline (reference sequence). CDR3 size: 13 residues. The germline V and J ends were trimmed by 5 bases and 6 bases, with 11 bases remaining between them.

This clonotype showed up just a few times. V is TRBV7-9 and J is TRBJ2-1; D may match TRBD1 or TRBD2 (5 bases each). The CDR3 runs 11 residues. Germline CDR1 SEHNR, CDR2 FQNEAQ (reference sequence). V was clipped by 5 bases and J by 15 bases, with 14 bases between them. The CDR3 protein is CASSPAAGTFF. CDR3 DNA: TGTGCCAGCAGCCCGGCGGCAGGGACGTTCTTC.

There are a few counts of this clonotype. The chain carries TRBV5-1 and TRBJ1-2; possibly TRBD1 for D (6 bases). Trimming took 4 bases from V and 8 from J, leaving 15 bases between them. Germline CDR1 reads SGHRS; CDR2 reads YFSETQ. The CDR3 has 13 residues. The CDR3 loop is CASSENRDKGYTF. CDR3 bases: TGCGCCAGCAGCGAGAACAGGGATAAGGGCTACACCTTC.

CDR3 sequence reads: CASSYSAAGDEQYF. CDR3 DNA: TGTGCCAGCAGTTACTCAGCAGCGGGGGACGAGCAGTACTTC. The chain is built from TRBV6-2 or TRBV6-3 and TRBJ2-7; 8 nucleotides agree with TRBD2. Germline CDR1 reads MNHEY; CDR2 reads SVGEGT. This CDR3 has 14 amino acids. After removal of 0 bases from V and 5 bases from J, the junction contained 3 bases not matched to a gene.

The J gene is TRBJ2-5, the V gene TRBV20-1, with 9 bases aligning to TRBD2. V shed 2 bases, J shed 2 bases, and the junction held 6 bases outside the gene matches. The CDR3 spans 15 residues. Per the germline V gene, CDR1 is DFQATT and CDR2 is SNEGSKA (reference sequence). CDR3 amino acids: CSARKGLAGQETQYF. The CDR3 coding sequence is TGCAGTGCTAGAAAGGGTCTAGCGGGGCAAGAGACCCAGTACTTC.

The rearrangement joins TRBV12-5 to TRBJ2-3; D call uncertain. V was shortened by 3 bases and J by 4 bases, with 8 bases between the two germline ends. CDR1 and CDR2 from the germline V gene are LGHNT and FRNRAP. This CDR3 spans 13 amino acids. CDR3 region: CASGFQGADTQYF. In DNA, the CDR3 is TGTGCTAGTGGTTTTCAAGGCGCAGATACGCAGTATTTT.

This clonotype was picked up a small number of times. The chain's CDR3 is CASSLQELGEQYV. CDR3 nucleotide sequence: TGTGCCAGCAGCTTACAGGAACTAGGCGAGCAGTACGTC. The chain couples TRBV7-9 to TRBJ2-7, with TRBD2 as a possible D gene (5 bases). Germline V gene data show CDR1 as SEHNR and CDR2 as FQNEAQ (reference sequence). The V and J ends lost 2 bases and 6 bases respectively, with 11 bases between them. The CDR3 runs 13 residues.

This clonotype was counted between two and nine times. The chain links TRBV12-3 or TRBV12-4 to TRBJ1-1, with D maybe TRBD1 (5 bases). The V gene lost 0 bases and the J gene lost 7 bases, with 9 bases spanning the gap. The CDR3 sequence is 13 residues long. The DNA of the CDR3 is TGTGCCAGCAGTTTAGCGAAGGGACGTGAAGCTTTCTTT. This encodes CASSLAKGREAFF.

Only a few counts were recorded for this clonotype. The rearrangement uses TRBV6-5 and TRBJ2-3; D is possibly TRBD1 (6 bases). The germline V and J ends were trimmed by 0 bases and 4 bases, with 11 bases remaining between them. The CDR3 is 15 residues long. Germline CDR1 is MNHEY and CDR2 is SVGAGI. Written as DNA, the CDR3 is TGTGCCAGCAGTTACTCATGGGACAAATCAGATACGCAGTATTTT. Translated: CASSYSWDKSDTQYF.

This clonotype turned up a few times. The rearrangement uses TRBV5-1 and TRBJ2-6; D ambiguous. Trimming pared 0 bases from V and 0 bases from J, leaving 10 bases between. The CDR3 loop spans 17 amino acids. In germline, CDR1 is SGHRS, CDR2 YFSETQ. The CDR3 region is CASSLGRTSSGANVLTF. Here the CDR3 DNA reads TGCGCCAGCAGCTTGGGCAGGACCTCCTCTGGGGCCAACGTCCTGACTTTC.

The chain recombines TRBV18 with TRBJ1-6; no reliable D call. The length of the CDR3 is 12 residues. Germline CDR1 is KGHSH and CDR2 is LQKENI. The V end was cut by 2 bases, the J end by 10 bases, with 6 bases between. CDR3 sequence: CASSPTSSPLHF. CDR3 nucleotide sequence: TGTGCCAGCTCACCAACCAGCTCACCCCTCCACTTT.

This clonotype was seen a few times. V gene TRBV28 combines with J gene TRBJ1-1, with D possibly TRBD1 on 6 matching bases. Germline CDR1 reads MDHEN; CDR2 reads SYDVKM. The CDR3 totals 14 residues. V lost 9 bases, J lost 2 bases, and 16 bases lay in between. The chain's CDR3 is CASISGTINTEAFF. The CDR3 bases are TGTGCCAGTATTTCCGGGACAATTAACACTGAAGCTTTCTTT.

J is TRBJ1-2 and V is TRBV20-1; no reliable D call. V was pared by 0 bases and J by 4 bases, with 9 bases between. The CDR3 covers 13 residues. The V gene's germline CDR1 is DFQATT and CDR2 SNEGSKA (reference sequence). CDR3 loop: CSARDRGSYGYTF. DNA of the CDR3: TGCAGTGCTAGAGATCGAGGGAGCTATGGCTACACCTTC.

The V gene is TRBV27, the J gene TRBJ1-6, with D maybe TRBD1 (6 bases). The CDR3 consists of 15 residues. CDR1 MNHEY and CDR2 SMNVEV come from the germline V gene (reference sequence). Trimming stripped 4 bases from V and 8 bases from J, with 15 bases between. The CDR3 is CASSSIWGADSPLHF. CDR3 DNA sequence: TGTGCCAGCAGTTCGATTTGGGGGGCCGATTCACCCCTCCACTTT.

This sequence joins TRBV29-1 and TRBJ2-3; 10 bases are a match to TRBD2. Germline CDR1 is SQVTM and CDR2 is ANQGSEA. V trimming: 8 bases; J trimming: 0 bases; junction bases outside the gene matches: 14. CDR3 size: 17 residues. CDR3 sequence: CSLARSGGVPSTDTQYF. CDR3 coding DNA: TGCAGCCTCGCGAGGAGCGGGGGGGTTCCTAGCACAGATACGCAGTATTTT.